The clone carrying this TCR beta chain has just a few counts. What it recognizes is unknown. This CDR3 is built from 15 residues. V was pared by 9 bases and J by 0 bases, with 17 bases between. The V gene's germline CDR1 is SGHKS and CDR2 YYEKEE (reference sequence). This entry belongs to a study of CD8 T cells in ankylosing spondylitis. Regarding the study as a whole: Several highly homologous variants made up a TCR beta motif that seemed to typify ankylosing spondylitis blood. From matched ankylosing spondylitis synovial fluid, disease-linked clones were reportedly recovered at significantly enriched levels.

It was by quantitative 5'-RACE with molecular barcodes that TCR beta libraries were made. MiXCR, run by TCRdb on the 5' RACE reads, gives a single entry per CDR3 protein. This sample has roughly 700,000 distinct CDR3 sequences, with roughly 19% found just once. Sequencing input: blood, either unsorted or a sorted T cell fraction (not recorded which). This receptor was obtained from a male donor with ankylosing spondylitis. The chain recombines TRBV5-5 with TRBJ2-3; D assignment may be TRBD1 or TRBD2 (5 bases each). Written as DNA, the CDR3 is TGTGCCACTAAACGGGACGTCTCTAGCACAGATACGCAGTATTTT. Translating gives CATKRDVSSTDTQYF.